The 3 T cell receptor beta chains below all came from one sample that was sequenced in a study of blood T cell repertoires in COVID-19. TCRdb's table, derived via immunoSEQ multiplex PCR, lists solely in-frame clones and lacks some. The table lists 59,000 or so clones, less than 75% of them singletons, with around 18% in the top ten. The sequenced sample consisted of peripheral blood. The source is a woman aged 50 to 65 with active or convalescent COVID-19.

V is TRBV5-1 and J is TRBJ2-6; tentative D call: TRBD1 (6 bases). The germline V and J ends were trimmed by 5 bases and 2 bases, with 11 bases remaining between them. The CDR3 runs 15 residues. Germline CDR1 SGHRS, CDR2 YFSETQ. This CDR3 is CASRLSGAGANVLTF. The CDR3 coding sequence is TGCGCCAGCAGACTCTCAGGGGCTGGGGCCAACGTCCTGACTTTC.

V usage is TRBV5-1 and J usage is TRBJ2-7; possible D gene TRBD2, 6 bases. Germline loops: CDR1 SGHRS, CDR2 YFSETQ. This CDR3 region has 14 residues. Trimming shortened V by 0 bases and J by 4 bases, and 11 bases separated the two germline ends. CDR3 coding DNA: TGCGCCAGCAGCTTGGGGAATGGAGGGTACGAGCAGTACTTC. Translated: CASSLGNGGYEQYF.

The rearrangement links TRBV2 to TRBJ1-1; D perhaps matches TRBD1 (5 bases). This CDR3 contains 13 residues. The ends were cut back, 3 bases at V and 8 bases at J, with 13 bases in the middle. Germline CDR1 SNHLY, CDR2 FYNNEI. The CDR3 spells CASSDWRGGEAFF. In nucleotides, the CDR3 is TGTGCCAGCAGTGACTGGAGGGGTGGGGAAGCTTTCTTT.